Listed below are T cell receptor beta chains from one sample, sequenced in a study of T-cell reconstitution after alpha-beta-depleted transplantation in children. TCRdb reprocessed the PCR reads via MiXCR and lists one record per CDR3 protein. The table has about 250,000 distinct CDR3 sequences, roughly a quarter seen once. Sequenced material: PBMCs, mostly from graft donor cells, taken 360 days after TCRalphabeta/CD19-depleted stem cell transplant. The receptors were gathered from a female patient between 2 and 15 years old who had a stem cell transplant for congenital amegakaryocytic thrombocytopenia, so the T cells may come from the graft donor. The CDR3 runs from the conserved cysteine through the conserved F or W. The order of the fields is J gene, clone size, D gene, V gene, CDR3 DNA, CDR3 protein. D genes are given only for firm matches. Size is omitted from some rows. Given values are once, few, many or a class for expanded clones.

TRBJ2-2 | many | TRBD1 | TRBV20-1 | TGCAGTGCTAAGACAGGGACGAACACCGGGGAGCTGTTTTTT | CSAKTGTNTGELFF
TRBJ2-5 | - | - | TRBV28 | TGTGCCAGCAGCGGACACCACCAAGAGACCCAGTACTTC | CASSGHHQETQYF
TRBJ2-7 | few | TRBD2 | TRBV7-7 | TGTGCCAGCAGCGGACCCAGGCTAGCGGGGGGGAGCTCCTACGAGCAGTACTTC | CASSGPRLAGGSSYEQYF
TRBJ2-1 | many | - | TRBV29-1 | TGCAGCGGAGGCGGCTACAATGAGCAGTTCTTC | CSGGGYNEQFF
TRBJ2-5 | few | TRBD2 | TRBV5-1 | TGCGCCAGCAGCCCTCTTGGGTTGGCGGGGGGCCAAGAGACCCAGTACTTC | CASSPLGLAGGQETQYF
TRBJ2-1 | once | TRBD2 | TRBV3-1 | TGTGCCAGCCGTCAAAGAGAGCGGGGGGGCGACAATGAGCAGTTCTTC | CASRQRERGGDNEQFF
TRBJ2-3 | - | - | TRBV14 | TGTGCCAGCAGCCAAGTTTGGAGCACAGATACGCAGTATTTT | CASSQVWSTDTQYF
TRBJ2-3 | - | - | TRBV12-3/TRBV12-4 | TGTGCCAGCAGTTGGTGGTCGGCCCTAACAGATACGCAGTATTTT | CASSWWSALTDTQYF
TRBJ1-1 | few | TRBD1 | TRBV19 | TGTGCCAGTAGACAGGGGGCCATGAACACTGAAGCTTTCTTT | CASRQGAMNTEAFF
TRBJ2-1 | many | - | TRBV3-1 | TGTGCCAGCAGCCAAGAAAAGGGTTATGAGCAGTTCTTC | CASSQEKGYEQFF
TRBJ2-1 | few | - | TRBV20-1 | TGCAGTGCCCATCGGTCCGGGAAGTCAAGCGAGCAGTTCTTC | CSAHRSGKSSEQFF
TRBJ2-5 | few | - | TRBV14 | TGTGCCAGCAGCCAATCCTCAGGGGGGATGGAGACCCAGTACTTC | CASSQSSGGMETQYF
TRBJ2-1 | few | - | TRBV12-3/TRBV12-4 | TGTGCCAGCGCCGGGAGACCTTCTTGGAATGAGCAGTTCTTC | CASAGRPSWNEQFF
TRBJ2-5 | few | TRBD2 | TRBV6-1 | TGTGCCAGCAGAACGACTAGCGGGCGGCCCGAGACCCAGTACTTC | CASRTTSGRPETQYF
TRBJ1-1 | - | - | TRBV4-1 | TGCGCCAGCAGCCAACGGCGGGAAGGAGAAGCTTTCTTT | CASSQRREGEAFF
TRBJ2-7 | few | TRBD1 | TRBV5-1 | TGCGCCAGCAGCGCTCTGACAGGGAAGAAGACCTACGAGCAGTACTTC | CASSALTGKKTYEQYF
TRBJ2-3 | - | - | TRBV5-4 | TGTGCCAGCAGCTTGGTTCTGGGGGGGGGCCGGACAGATACGCAGTATTTT | CASSLVLGGGRTDTQYF
TRBJ1-2 | few | TRBD1 | TRBV7-2 | TGTGCCAGCAGCCTGACAGGGGTAGCTAACTATGGCTACACCTTC | CASSLTGVANYGYTF
TRBJ1-2 | few | - | TRBV3-1 | TGTGCCAGCAGCCAAGATCTGAGAGGGGCGAACACCTTC | CASSQDLRGANTF
TRBJ2-7 | few | TRBD2 | TRBV4-1 | TGCGCCAGCAGCCACCACCCGGGACTAGCGGGGGGTTATACCTACGAGCAGTACTTC | CASSHHPGLAGGYTYEQYF
TRBJ2-5 | - | - | TRBV7-2 | TGTGCCAGCAGCCCGGCGGTAGCTGGGACCCAGTACTTC | CASSPAVAGTQYF
TRBJ1-5 | many | - | TRBV6-5 | TGTGCCAGCAGCCCCGTGAAGCATCAGCCCCAGCATTTT | CASSPVKHQPQHF
TRBJ2-7 | - | - | TRBV7-2 | TGTGCCAGCAGCTCCCTAATGGGGAGAGCCTACGAGCAGTACTTC | CASSSLMGRAYEQYF
TRBJ1-4 | - | - | TRBV7-2 | TGTGCCAGCAGCTTATGGGCAGGGTCAAATGAAAAACTGTTTTTT | CASSLWAGSNEKLFF
TRBJ1-5 | few | TRBD1 | TRBV2 | TGTGCCAGCAGCGCCGACAGGGGAAGCAATCAGCCCCAGCATTTT | CASSADRGSNQPQHF
TRBJ2-3 | many | - | TRBV20-1 | TGCAGTGCTAATTCCGAGGGCAGAGATACGCAGTATTTT | CSANSEGRDTQYF
TRBJ1-5 | - | - | TRBV6-1 | TGTGCCAGCAGTGGGCCAGATAGAAGATATAGCAATCAGCCCCAGCATTTT | CASSGPDRRYSNQPQHF
TRBJ2-4 | few | - | TRBV27 | TGTGCCAGCAGGACAGGGACTCTCTTACAGGCCAAAAACATTCAGTACTTC | CASRTGTLLQAKNIQYF
TRBJ2-6 | - | - | TRBV7-2 | TGTGCCAGCAGCTCATTCGGTGCTGGGGCCAACGTCCTGACTTTC | CASSSFGAGANVLTF
TRBJ2-2 | - | - | TRBV20-1 | TGCAGTGCTAGAAGCCCTGCTAGGGCCGGGGAGCTGTTTTTT | CSARSPARAGELFF
TRBJ2-2 | - | - | TRBV29-1 | TGCAGCGCCCAGGACTTCCTGGTGGGCGGGGAGCTGTTTTTT | CSAQDFLVGGELFF
TRBJ1-1 | few | - | TRBV28 | TGTGCCAGCAGGGGCGTAGGAGGGGGATCGGGCACTGAAGCTTTCTTT | CASRGVGGGSGTEAFF
TRBJ1-5 | many | - | TRBV15 | TGTGCCACCAGCAGAGATCCGGGTGAGCCCCAGCATTTT | CATSRDPGEPQHF
TRBJ2-1 | few | TRBD2 | TRBV5-1 | TGCGCCAGCAGCCTGGGGGAGGGGATCTATGAGCAGTTCTTC | CASSLGEGIYEQFF
TRBJ2-7 | - | TRBD2 | TRBV6-2/TRBV6-3 | TGTGCCAGCAATCGGGCTAGCGGGGGGAAACCCTACGAGCAGTACTTC | CASNRASGGKPYEQYF
TRBJ2-7 | few | - | TRBV12-3/TRBV12-4 | TGTGCCAGCAGTCGGACGGGACGGTGGAGAGAGCAGTACTTC | CASSRTGRWREQYF
TRBJ2-3 | - | TRBD2 | TRBV2 | TGTGCCAGCAGGGACGTGGAGCGGGGGGGCACAGATACGCAGTATTTT | CASRDVERGGTDTQYF
TRBJ1-1 | - | - | TRBV29-1 | TGCAGCGTAACACGGGCGAACACTGAAGCTTTCTTT | CSVTRANTEAFF
TRBJ2-1 | - | TRBD1 | TRBV20-1 | TGCAGTGCTAGAGACCGGACAGGGGGCTCCAATGAGCAGTTCTTC | CSARDRTGGSNEQFF
TRBJ2-2 | - | TRBD1 | TRBV19 | TGTGCCAGTAGTTCGACGGACAGGGCTAACACCGGGGAGCTGTTTTTT | CASSSTDRANTGELFF
TRBJ1-6 | - | - | TRBV7-2 | TGTGCCAGCAGCTTATATGTGGGGAGTTGGAATTCACCCCTCCACTTT | CASSLYVGSWNSPLHF
TRBJ2-5 | - | - | TRBV29-1 | TGCAGCGTTGAATGGGGGGAGACCCAGTACTTC | CSVEWGETQYF
TRBJ1-2 | - | TRBD1 | TRBV11-2 | TGTGCCAGCAGCTTAATAAGGGACAGGGTTTATGGCTACACCTTC | CASSLIRDRVYGYTF
TRBJ2-3 | - | TRBD2 | TRBV7-2 | TGTGCCAGCAGCGTGGGACTAGCGGGACGCACAGATACGCAGTATTTT | CASSVGLAGRTDTQYF
TRBJ1-1 | many | TRBD1 | TRBV25-1 | TGTGCCAGCATTGGGGACAGTTGGGCTGAAGCTTTCTTT | CASIGDSWAEAFF
TRBJ2-7 | few | TRBD2 | TRBV20-1 | TGCAGTGCTAGAGAAGTCAGCGGGGGCGCTTACGAGCAGTACTTC | CSAREVSGGAYEQYF
TRBJ2-7 | - | TRBD1 | TRBV7-8 | TGTGCCAGCAGCGTACCGGGACAGAAGCACGAGCAGTACTTC | CASSVPGQKHEQYF
TRBJ2-1 | few | TRBD1 | TRBV12-3/TRBV12-4 | TGTGCCAGCCGTCTCCCGGGACAGGCCTACAATGAGCAGTTCTTC | CASRLPGQAYNEQFF
TRBJ2-7 | many | - | TRBV6-2/TRBV6-3 | TGTGCCAGCAGTTACTCGAGGCCATACTACGAGCAGTACTTC | CASSYSRPYYEQYF
TRBJ2-5 | - | - | TRBV12-3/TRBV12-4 | TGTGCCAGCAGTTCCACCTTTGGGGTCGGACAGCAAGAGACCCAGTACTTC | CASSSTFGVGQQETQYF
TRBJ2-2 | - | TRBD1 | TRBV5-1 | TGCGCCAGCAGCTTGAACGGGCAGGGGGCCGCCGGGGAGCTGTTTTTT | CASSLNGQGAAGELFF
TRBJ2-3 | many | - | TRBV28 | TGTGCCAGCAGCTTCCTGGGGTCCCGTGCAGATACGCAGTATTTT | CASSFLGSRADTQYF
TRBJ2-1 | few | - | TRBV20-1 | TGCAGCTCAAGGGGGGTGGGCGATGAGCAGTTCTTC | CSSRGVGDEQFF